This is a list of T cell receptor beta chains from one sample in a study of blood T cell repertoires in COVID-19. Assay: immunoSEQ multiplex PCR; the TCRdb copy retains only in-frame clones and omits some. The data show some 150,000 clones, with approximately 86% seen just once and around 0.91% held by the top ten. The sample taken for sequencing was peripheral blood. These receptor sequences come from a woman aged 50 to 65 with acute or convalescent COVID-19. Each CDR3 is given with its conserved first and last residue. Fields, in order: clone size, J gene, D gene, V gene, CDR3 DNA, CDR3 protein. A D gene is named only where the DNA matches it firmly. Where a row states a size, it is once, few, many or the class of an expanded clone; other rows omit it.

. | TRBJ2-7 | . | TRBV10-3 | TGTGCCATCACTGACGGGACACTCTCCTACGAGCAGTACTTC | CAITDGTLSYEQYF
. | TRBJ2-1 | TRBD2 | TRBV10-2 | TGCGCCAGCAGAGCGGGAGGCCCGGGGAATGAGCAGTTCTTC | CASRAGGPGNEQFF
. | TRBJ2-7 | TRBD2 | TRBV19 | TGTGCCAGTACCGCCGGGACTAGTGGGTACGAGCAGTACTTC | CASTAGTSGYEQYF
. | TRBJ2-1 | TRBD2 | TRBV5-4 | TGTGCCAGCAGCTCCAGACCGGGACTAGCGGGATTAGGGGAGCAGTTCTTC | CASSSRPGLAGLGEQFF
. | TRBJ1-1 | TRBD1 | TRBV19 | TGTGCCAGTACCCTCGGACAGGGGGAAACTGAAGCTTTCTTT | CASTLGQGETEAFF
. | TRBJ1-1 | . | TRBV27 | TGTGCCAGCAGTCCCCGAGCGTCAGAAGCTTTCTTT | CASSPRASEAFF
. | TRBJ1-6 | . | TRBV25-1 | TGTGCCACCCAGTCGGACAGCTTTAATTCACCCCTCCACTTT | CATQSDSFNSPLHF
. | TRBJ1-1 | . | TRBV5-6 | TGTGCCAGCAGCTTAGGGGCTTCCTGGCCTGAAGCTTTCTTT | CASSLGASWPEAFF
. | TRBJ2-4 | . | TRBV3-1/TRBV3-2 | TGTGCCAGCAGCGCTCCTTCACTTGGGGGGGCGAACATTCAGTACTTC | CASSAPSLGGANIQYF
. | TRBJ2-2 | TRBD1 | TRBV19 | TGTGCCAGTACCGGGTTTAGGGACAGGGGGACCGGGGAGCTGTTTTTT | CASTGFRDRGTGELFF
. | TRBJ2-7 | . | TRBV7-9 | TGTGCCAGCATCATTACTAGTGGGAACTACGAGCAGTACTTC | CASIITSGNYEQYF
. | TRBJ1-1 | TRBD1 | TRBV27 | TGTGCCAGCACGTTGACAGGGGACTTGAACACTGAAGCTTTCTTT | CASTLTGDLNTEAFF
. | TRBJ2-7 | TRBD2 | TRBV30 | TGTGCCTGGAAGAAATGGGGGTCTAGCGGGGACTCCTACGAGCAGTACTTC | CAWKKWGSSGDSYEQYF
. | TRBJ1-1 | . | TRBV7-3 | TGTGCCAGCAGCTTAAGGGGCCCCCAGGACACTGAAGCTTTCTTT | CASSLRGPQDTEAFF
. | TRBJ1-1 | TRBD1 | TRBV19 | TGTGCCAGTAGGTACAGGGGGCAAACTGAAGCTTTCTTT | CASRYRGQTEAFF
. | TRBJ1-5 | TRBD1 | TRBV5-5 | TGTGCCAGCAGCTGGGAGGGACAGGGGAGAAATCGGAATCAGCCCCAGCATTTT | CASSWEGQGRNRNQPQHF
. | TRBJ1-1 | . | TRBV5-4 | TGTGCCAGCAGCCCGAGAGGGGGCACTGAAGCTTTCTTT | CASSPRGGTEAFF
. | TRBJ2-7 | TRBD1 | TRBV6-6 | TGTGCCAGCAGTAAGGGGGACAGGGGTCCCGAGCAGTACTTC | CASSKGDRGPEQYF
few | TRBJ1-5 | TRBD1 | TRBV9 | TGTGCCAGCAGCGTGGGGACAGGGAGCAATCAGCCCCAGCATTTT | CASSVGTGSNQPQHF
few | TRBJ1-1 | . | TRBV28 | TGTGCCAGCAGTTTATGGAGGGTCGGAGCTTTCTTT | CASSLWRVGAFF
. | TRBJ1-5 | . | TRBV6-1 | TGTGCCAGCAGTGAATGGGCAACCCCTAGCAATCAGCCCCAGCATTTT | CASSEWATPSNQPQHF
. | TRBJ2-3 | TRBD2 | TRBV24-1 | TGTGCCACCAGTGACCCCCACAGAACTAGCGGGAGTACAGATACGCAGTATTTT | CATSDPHRTSGSTDTQYF
. | TRBJ1-6 | . | TRBV15 | TGTGCCACCAGCAGAGTCCGCGGAAGTTCACCCCTCCACTTT | CATSRVRGSSPLHF
. | TRBJ2-2 | . | TRBV12-3/TRBV12-4 | TGTGCCAGCAGTTTAAAGGGGGCCGGGGAGCTGTTTTTT | CASSLKGAGELFF
. | TRBJ1-2 | . | TRBV5-6 | TGTGCCAGCAGCTTGGTCAGGGGCGGCTATGGCTACACCTTC | CASSLVRGGYGYTF
. | TRBJ2-1 | TRBD2 | TRBV14 | TGTGCCAGCAGCCAAGGCCTAGCGGGAGGGCCGTCCAATAATGAGCAGTTCTTC | CASSQGLAGGPSNNEQFF
. | TRBJ1-2 | . | TRBV5-1 | TGCGCCAGCAGCCCAGGATCGGGGGATGGCTACACCTTC | CASSPGSGDGYTF
. | TRBJ2-7 | TRBD1 | TRBV5-3 | TGTGCCAGAAGTCACCCAGTGACAGGGGAAAGCTGCGAGCAGTACTTC | CARSHPVTGESCEQYF
. | TRBJ1-4 | TRBD1 | TRBV10-1 | TGCGCCAGCGGAATGGACAGGACTAATGAAAAACTGTTTTTT | CASGMDRTNEKLFF
. | TRBJ1-3 | . | TRBV5-1 | TGCGCCAGCAGCATGGCGGCCTCGGGAGAGACCATATATTTT | CASSMAASGETIYF
. | TRBJ2-7 | TRBD1 | TRBV11-3 | TGTGCCAGCAGCTTATTCGGGACAGACTACGAGCAGTACTTC | CASSLFGTDYEQYF
. | TRBJ1-5 | TRBD1 | TRBV7-9 | TGTGCCAGCAGCTTAGAAGGGGGCGTCAATCAGCCCCAGCATTTT | CASSLEGGVNQPQHF
few | TRBJ1-6 | TRBD1 | TRBV19 | TGTGCCAGTAGTATAGGTTGGGACAGTTATTCACCCCTCCACTTT | CASSIGWDSYSPLHF
. | TRBJ2-7 | . | TRBV11-1 | TGTGCCAGCAGCTTAGCCTCGGGGTCCTCCTACGAGCAGTACTTC | CASSLASGSSYEQYF
. | TRBJ1-2 | . | TRBV19 | TGTGCCAGTAGTATAGTAGGGGAACACTATGGCTACACCTTC | CASSIVGEHYGYTF
. | TRBJ2-1 | . | TRBV7-2 | TGTGCCAGCAGCTTATGGCAGCGGGCTCTCTCCTACAATGAGCAGTTCTTC | CASSLWQRALSYNEQFF
. | TRBJ2-3 | . | TRBV19 | TGTGCCAGTAGTATCGGGACACTTGACACAGATACGCAGTATTTT | CASSIGTLDTDTQYF
few | TRBJ1-1 | TRBD1 | TRBV6-5 | TGTGCCAGCAATTACAGGGGGCGCTCTGAAGCTTTCTTT | CASNYRGRSEAFF
. | TRBJ2-3 | TRBD2 | TRBV7-2 | TGTGCCAGCAGCGTACTAGCGGGAGCATCAGATACGCAGTATTTT | CASSVLAGASDTQYF
. | TRBJ1-1 | . | TRBV18 | TGTGCCAGCTCACCAACAGGGAGCACTGAAGCTTTCTTT | CASSPTGSTEAFF
. | TRBJ1-3 | . | TRBV7-3 | TGTGCCAGCAGTCCGGAGTTTGGAAACACCATATATTTT | CASSPEFGNTIYF
. | TRBJ2-2 | . | TRBV7-5 | TGTGCCAGAAGCTTATTGACGGACACTTACACCGGGGAGCTGTTTTTT | CARSLLTDTYTGELFF
. | TRBJ2-4 | TRBD2 | TRBV7-8 | TGTGCCAGCAGCCATAGACTAGCGGGAGTACAGATTCAGTACTTC | CASSHRLAGVQIQYF
. | TRBJ2-5 | . | TRBV28 | TGTGCCAGCAGTCCGCGCGGAGGGTTAGAGACCCAGTACTTC | CASSPRGGLETQYF
once | TRBJ1-1 | . | TRBV7-9 | TGTGCCAGCAGCCTCGGGTGGACTGAAGCTTTCTTT | CASSLGWTEAFF
. | TRBJ1-6 | . | TRBV6-4 | TGTGCCAGCAGTGACGAAGGGGCAGGTAATTCACCCCTCCACTTT | CASSDEGAGNSPLHF
once | TRBJ2-1 | . | TRBV6-5 | TGTGCCAGCACCCTACTGGCCTACAATGAGCAGTTCTTC | CASTLLAYNEQFF
. | TRBJ2-3 | TRBD2 | TRBV5-4 | TGTGCCAGCAGCTTGAGTAGCGGGAGGGGAGATACGCAGTATTTT | CASSLSSGRGDTQYF
. | TRBJ2-3 | TRBD1 | TRBV25-1 | TGTGCCAGCAGTGAATATTCAGGCAGGGGGGATACGCAGTATTTT | CASSEYSGRGDTQYF
. | TRBJ2-3 | TRBD2 | TRBV5-6 | TGTGCCAGCAGCTTGGTAGCGGGGGGCTTCACAGATACGCAGTATTTT | CASSLVAGGFTDTQYF
. | TRBJ2-3 | TRBD2 | TRBV7-6 | TGTGCCAGCAGCCCCACAGCGGGGCTAAGCACAGATACGCAGTATTTT | CASSPTAGLSTDTQYF
. | TRBJ2-2 | TRBD1 | TRBV6-1 | TGTGCCAGCAGTGGGGCCCCGGACAGGTCTTTCACCGGGGAGCTGTTTTTT | CASSGAPDRSFTGELFF
once | TRBJ2-7 | . | TRBV9 | TGTGCCAGCAGCGTAGGGGCAGGGGCCTACGAGCAGTACTTC | CASSVGAGAYEQYF
. | TRBJ2-3 | TRBD2 | TRBV19 | TGTGCCAGTAGCGGACTAGCGGGAGGAAGAGATACGCAGTATTTT | CASSGLAGGRDTQYF
. | TRBJ1-5 | . | TRBV21-1 | TGTGCCAGCTTCCAGAGGTCTCAGCCCCAGCATTTT | CASFQRSQPQHF
. | TRBJ1-4 | . | TRBV3-1/TRBV3-2 | TGTGCCAGCTCGGAAGCGGGGCAGGATGAAAAACTGTTTTTT | CASSEAGQDEKLFF
. | TRBJ2-7 | TRBD2 | TRBV11-2 | TGTGCCAGCAGCCCTAGGACTAGCGGAAGCTCCTACGAGCAGTACTTC | CASSPRTSGSSYEQYF
. | TRBJ1-2 | . | TRBV19 | TGTGCCACCACCAATGGGAACGGGGGGCCTGAGGGCTACACCTTC | CATTNGNGGPEGYTF
few | TRBJ1-4 | . | TRBV2 | TGTGCCAGCAACTATGCACAGGCAAATGAAAAACTGTTTTTT | CASNYAQANEKLFF